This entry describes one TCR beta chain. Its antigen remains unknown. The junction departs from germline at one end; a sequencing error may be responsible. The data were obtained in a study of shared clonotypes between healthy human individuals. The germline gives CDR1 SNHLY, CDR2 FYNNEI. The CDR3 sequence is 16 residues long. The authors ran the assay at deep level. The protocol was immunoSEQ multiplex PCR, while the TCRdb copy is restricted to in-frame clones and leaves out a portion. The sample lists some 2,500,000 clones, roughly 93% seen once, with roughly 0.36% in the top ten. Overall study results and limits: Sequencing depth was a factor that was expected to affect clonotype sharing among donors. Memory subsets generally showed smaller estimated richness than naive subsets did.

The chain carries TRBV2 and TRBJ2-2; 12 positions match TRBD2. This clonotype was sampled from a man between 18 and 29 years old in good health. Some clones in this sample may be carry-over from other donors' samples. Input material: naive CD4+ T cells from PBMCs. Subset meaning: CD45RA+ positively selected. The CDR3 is CARSGASGRATGELFF. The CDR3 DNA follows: TGTGCCCGCAGCGGAGCTAGCGGGAGGGCCACCGGGGAGCTGTTTTTT.